The rows below give T cell receptor beta chains drawn from one sample of a study of blood T cell repertoires in COVID-19. The table came from immunoSEQ multiplex PCR; TCRdb's copy has only in-frame clones and leaves some out. The sample includes about 320,000 clones, roughly 85% of them seen just once. Sequencing used PBMCs or T cells enriched from blood (not recorded which). All receptors come from a woman in her 30s who had been exposed to COVID-19. CDR3s include the opening cysteine and the closing phenylalanine or tryptophan. The D gene is left open where the match is weak. For some rows the clone size is stated as once, few or many, or as a class when expanded; others skip it.

abundance | j_gene | v_gene | d_gene | CDR3nt | CDR3aa
. | TRBJ1-2 | TRBV7-8 | TRBD1 | TGTGCCAGCAGTTACGGGACAGCCAGTTCGTATGGCTACACCTTC | CASSYGTASSYGYTF
. | TRBJ2-7 | TRBV10-3 | . | TGTGCCACGAAAAAGGGGAACACAGGATCCTACGAGCAGTACTTC | CATKKGNTGSYEQYF
. | TRBJ1-1 | TRBV10-3 | . | TGTGCCATCAGACAGGAATTGAACACTGAAGCTTTCTTT | CAIRQELNTEAFF
. | TRBJ1-2 | TRBV4-1 | . | TGCGCCAGCAGCCAGGATCGTGGGACACTGAATGGCTACACCTTC | CASSQDRGTLNGYTF
. | TRBJ2-7 | TRBV6-5 | . | TGTGCCAGCAGCAAGGAGACAGGTACCTACGAGCAGTACTTC | CASSKETGTYEQYF
. | TRBJ1-5 | TRBV6-2/TRBV6-3 | . | TGTGCCAGCAGCCGACCACAGGGTGTCGATCAGCCCCAGCATTTT | CASSRPQGVDQPQHF
. | TRBJ2-7 | TRBV20-1 | . | TGCAGTGCTAGTTTAGGACAGAGCTACGAGCAGTACTTC | CSASLGQSYEQYF
once | TRBJ2-3 | TRBV27 | . | TGTGCCAGCAGTTCCCCGCTCGGCGGGGGCACAGATACGCAGTATTTT | CASSSPLGGGTDTQYF
. | TRBJ2-3 | TRBV19 | . | TGTGCCAGTATCGGGCGGGGGACATTCACAGATACGCAGTATTTT | CASIGRGTFTDTQYF
. | TRBJ2-2 | TRBV19 | . | TGTGCCAGTAGTATGGGCCTTTACACCGGGGAGCTGTTTTTT | CASSMGLYTGELFF
. | TRBJ2-7 | TRBV10-3 | TRBD1 | TGTGCCATCAGTGAGTTGGGAGGACAGGGAGTCCACGAGCAGTACTTC | CAISELGGQGVHEQYF
. | TRBJ1-1 | TRBV4-3 | TRBD1 | TGCGCCAGCAGCCAACAGGACAGGGAGAACACTGAAGCTTTCTTT | CASSQQDRENTEAFF
once | TRBJ1-2 | TRBV4-3 | TRBD1 | TGCGCCAGCAGCCAAGCGGACAGGGCGGACCAGGGCTACACCTTC | CASSQADRADQGYTF
. | TRBJ1-1 | TRBV6-5 | . | TGTGCCAGCAGTTACTTCGGGGGGGGAAGCACTGAAGCTTTCTTT | CASSYFGGGSTEAFF
. | TRBJ1-1 | TRBV13 | . | TGTGCCAGCAGCTTACCCCCCGGGAACACTGAAGCTTTCTTT | CASSLPPGNTEAFF
once | TRBJ2-5 | TRBV7-2 | TRBD2 | TGTGCCAGCAGACCCGGGACTAGCGATATCGAGACCCAGTACTTC | CASRPGTSDIETQYF
. | TRBJ2-2 | TRBV27 | . | TGTGCCAGCAGTTTGGCTCGGGACTCCAAAAACACCGGGGAGCTGTTTTTT | CASSLARDSKNTGELFF
. | TRBJ1-2 | TRBV12-5 | TRBD1 | TGTGCTAGTGGTAAGGGACAGGACTATGGCTACACCTTC | CASGKGQDYGYTF
. | TRBJ1-2 | TRBV6-5 | TRBD1 | TGTGCCAGCAGTTACTCCGGGACAGGAGGCTACACCTTC | CASSYSGTGGYTF
once | TRBJ1-3 | TRBV5-4 | . | TGTGCCAGCAGCTTACGGGATTCTGGAAACACCATATATTTT | CASSLRDSGNTIYF
. | TRBJ2-3 | TRBV25-1 | . | TGTGCCAGCAGTGAATCAGGGAATAAAGATACGCAGTATTTT | CASSESGNKDTQYF
. | TRBJ1-1 | TRBV6-1 | . | TGTGCCAGCAGTGAAGCTTGGCAGTACACTGAAGCTTTCTTT | CASSEAWQYTEAFF
. | TRBJ1-6 | TRBV18 | TRBD1 | TGTGCCAGCTCACGGGACAGGGCTAATTCACCCCTCCACTTT | CASSRDRANSPLHF
. | TRBJ1-5 | TRBV28 | . | TGTGCCAGCAGCCTGGGCCTTCGCAATCAGCCCCAGCATTTT | CASSLGLRNQPQHF
. | TRBJ2-7 | TRBV13 | TRBD1 | TGTGCCAGCAGCTTAGGCCAGGGACAGCTCTCTTCGAGCGAGCAGTACTTC | CASSLGQGQLSSSEQYF
few | TRBJ1-6 | TRBV2 | . | TGTGCCAGCAGGCGACACCAGAATAATTCACCCCTCCACTTT | CASRRHQNNSPLHF
. | TRBJ2-2 | TRBV6-5 | . | TGTGCCAGCAGGGACATCCCCTCGAACACCGGGGAGCTGTTTTTT | CASRDIPSNTGELFF
. | TRBJ2-5 | TRBV20-1 | . | TGCAGTGCTAGTGACGGCCAAGAGACCCAGTACTTC | CSASDGQETQYF
. | TRBJ1-2 | TRBV5-4 | . | TGTGCCAGCAGCCTTCCGACAGCGTATGGCTACACCTTC | CASSLPTAYGYTF
. | TRBJ1-2 | TRBV5-4 | TRBD1 | TGTGCCAGCAGCAACGGACAGGGGAACTATGGCTACACCTTC | CASSNGQGNYGYTF
many | TRBJ2-7 | TRBV30 | TRBD2 | TGTGCCTGGAGTGTGGGTAGCGGGTCCGAGCAGTACTTC | CAWSVGSGSEQYF
. | TRBJ2-7 | TRBV19 | . | TGTGCCAGTAGTGAACTATCCGGTACAGGGATCCCCTACGAGCAGTACTTC | CASSELSGTGIPYEQYF
. | TRBJ2-7 | TRBV15 | . | TGTGCCACCAGTCCAGGGCCCTACGAGCAGTACTTC | CATSPGPYEQYF
once | TRBJ2-3 | TRBV7-2 | TRBD2 | TGTGCCAGCAGCTCCCTTGGGGGGGACACGCAGTATTTT | CASSSLGGDTQYF
. | TRBJ2-1 | TRBV7-2 | TRBD2 | TGTGCCAGCAGCTTAGTTGCGGTAGCGGGGTCAAACAATGAGCAGTTCTTC | CASSLVAVAGSNNEQFF
once | TRBJ1-5 | TRBV30 | TRBD1 | TGTGCCTGGAGTGTTGACAGGGAACCCTATCAGCCCCAGCATTTT | CAWSVDREPYQPQHF
. | TRBJ2-1 | TRBV7-3 | . | TGTGCCAGCAGCTTAACCCAACTCGATGAGCAGTTCTTC | CASSLTQLDEQFF
. | TRBJ1-4 | TRBV3-1/TRBV3-2 | TRBD1 | TGTGCCAGCAGCCAGGGCCAGGGGGCGCGAGATGAAAAACTGTTTTTT | CASSQGQGARDEKLFF
few | TRBJ2-5 | TRBV27 | TRBD1 | TGTGCCAGCAAGGGGGCCCGGGAGACCCAGTACTTC | CASKGARETQYF
. | TRBJ2-4 | TRBV4-2 | . | TGTGCCAGCAGCCAAGATACTGGGCCCATAGGGGTTCAGTACTTC | CASSQDTGPIGVQYF
. | TRBJ1-6 | TRBV21-1 | . | TGTGCCAGCATTTTCCGGGACAGCCACTATAATTCACCCCTCCACTTT | CASIFRDSHYNSPLHF
. | TRBJ2-1 | TRBV11-1 | TRBD1 | TGTGCCAGCAGCTTAGGGCAGGGGGCGGGCAATGAGCAGTTCTTC | CASSLGQGAGNEQFF
. | TRBJ2-3 | TRBV6-5 | . | TGTGCCAGCCGAGGTTGGGATACGCAGTATTTT | CASRGWDTQYF
. | TRBJ1-3 | TRBV7-2 | TRBD1 | TGTGCCAGCAGCAAGGACAGGGGTGGAAACACCATATATTTT | CASSKDRGGNTIYF
. | TRBJ2-3 | TRBV23-1 | . | TGCGCCAGCAGTCAATCGAGGTCGCATTGCACAGATACGCAGTATTTT | CASSQSRSHCTDTQYF
. | TRBJ1-5 | TRBV5-8 | . | TGTGCCAGCAGACCTACAGGGCTTGGGGAAGGAAGCAATCAGCCCCAGCATTTT | CASRPTGLGEGSNQPQHF
. | TRBJ2-1 | TRBV11-2 | . | TGTGCCAGCAGCTCGAGCCCCCGCCGGGGGAATGAGCAGTTCTTC | CASSSSPRRGNEQFF
. | TRBJ1-1 | TRBV9 | TRBD1 | TGTGCCAGCAGCGTAGTTGCAGGGGGGCTACGGAACACTGAAGCTTTCTTT | CASSVVAGGLRNTEAFF